Ten or more counts support the clone carrying this TCR beta chain. Its target is unknown. Conversion of TCR transcripts into cDNA relied on 5'RACE template switching, which added a universal primer site and UMIs. TCRdb independently ran MiXCR on the 5' RACE reads; one entry per CDR3 protein. Seen here are about 140,000 distinct CDR3 sequences, more than 6% observed once, and the top ten hold approximately 0.78%. The data derive from a study of T cells after yellow fever vaccination. Whole-study context: When fractions had low cell numbers, they were prepared with SMART-Seq v4 Ultra Low Input. General study findings and limits: Post-booster reappearance was seen for most primary-vaccination clones (nearly 97% CD4, about 90% CD8). The secondary response was weaker, and its peak arrived faster, on day 5 versus 15.

Sequenced material: CD4+ T cells sorted from PBMCs, taken 5 days after the yellow fever booster vaccination. The TCR comes from a man younger than 45 who received the YFV17D yellow fever vaccine.

CDR3 loop: CASSPSIYEQYF. As DNA, the CDR3 is TGTGCCAGCAGCCCCAGCATCTACGAGCAGTACTTC. The gene calls are TRBV3-1 and TRBJ2-7; no reliable D call. Germline lookup yields CDR1 LGHDT and CDR2 YNNKEL (reference sequence). The CDR3 sequence is 12 residues long. V gave up 4 bases and J gave up 3 bases, with 7 bases separating them.